This T cell receptor beta chain was recorded in a study of blood T cell repertoires in COVID-19 (dated by TCRdb to the early 2020s). Turning to the overall study: Recovered participants in ImmuneRACE Cohort 3 were defined by two consecutive negative NP/OP PCR tests, clearance by a healthcare professional, or resolution of symptoms. The sample metadata nearly always contained a de-identified subject ID, COVID-19 status, age in years and sex. The material from the prospective study consisted of cDNA or gDNA derived from T cells, B-cell-depleted T cells, or PBMCs. Deeply sampled blood TCRbeta repertoires from subjects exposed to, actively infected with, or recovered from COVID-19 were included in the dataset. The repertoires were made available in a free public database intended to serve as a resource for research on the immune response to SARS-CoV-2. The samples were drawn from the first 160 participants of the ongoing ImmuneRACE study and from over 950 subjects provided by 6 global collaborators. Samples covering the acute and convalescent phases of COVID-19 were provided by collaborators in the United States, Italy and Spain. Where HLA class I and class II types were available, the types were taken from metadata supplied by the sample provider, not from assay-based typing.

Participants in the prospective study were aged roughly 18 to 100 years, lived in 20 to 25 United States geographic areas, and enrolled through a virtual design. Cohort assignment in the prospective study relied on participant-reported clinical history from a screening survey and a study questionnaire. In the prospective study, whole blood, serum and a nasopharyngeal or oropharyngeal swab were collected from each participant by mobile phlebotomists. Additional blood draws and questionnaires over an approximately 2-month period could optionally be provided by prospective study participants. Blood samples from the prospective study were shipped frozen or at room temperature prior to DNA extraction. Overall results and qualifications from the work: The amount of clinical and demographic metadata varied by source and participant and was provided uncurated.

TCRbeta CDR3 regions were amplified from genomic DNA by means of the immunoSEQ Assay, a bias-controlled multiplex PCR. The study's processing was this. The number of nucleated cells in each sample was estimated from the amplification of reference gene primers within the assay. Sequence reads were collapsed and filtered to measure the absolute abundance of every unique TCRbeta CDR3 rearrangement. For each sample, productive Simpson clonality was calculated as the square root of Simpson's diversity index over productive rearrangements. The table was pulled from immuneACCESS by TCRdb, which kept in-frame rearrangements only. Such tables lose some clones; where checked, under half of the loss comes from unresolved V genes, and the rest has no known cause. That table supplies the V and J calls and clone size; D and trimming were determined from the DNA. A total of over 200,000 clones appear in this sample, roughly nine tenths of them only once. The ten top clones hold 3.1% of the sample.

A note on this clone: Its antigen remains unidentified. The input lacks base qualities; no much larger clone sits a single base away.

The CDR3 numbers 13 residues from cysteine through phenylalanine. Only the CDR3 portion is preserved as DNA: 39 bases, with reading frame beginning at the first base. CDR1 MNHEY and CDR2 SMNVEV were looked up in the germline V gene (reference sequence). The germline V end is reduced by 8 bases and the J end by 7 bases; junction bases left unmatched: 6. Sequenced sample: PBMCs or T cells enriched from blood (not recorded which). This clonotype was sampled from a woman aged 45-65 years in a cohort exposed to, infected with or recovered from COVID-19 (not recorded which). The chain links TRBV27 with TRBJ1-4, with 8 middle bases fitting TRBD1. The CDR3 corresponds to CASGRGQAEKLFF. The nucleotide sequence is given as TGTGCCAGCGGCAGGGGGCAAGCTGAAAAACTGTTTTTT.